This T cell receptor beta chain appears in the sequencing data of a study of T cells after yellow fever vaccination. General observations from the study: The study found a weaker secondary response that peaked faster, day 5 versus 15.

TCRdb analysed the 5' RACE reads with MiXCR anew, one entry per CDR3 protein. The sample contains more than 300,000 distinct CDR3 sequences, about 4.5% of which appear only once. Per the germline V gene, CDR1 is SGHTA and CDR2 is FQGNSA. This CDR3 comprises 14 residues. Trimming removed 5 bases from V and 2 bases from J, with 11 bases in between. The sample holds a few counts of this clonotype. Antigen unknown. The chain couples TRBV7-2 to TRBJ2-3; D gene unclear. This material consisted of PBMCs, taken 15 days after the yellow fever booster vaccination. The origin of this receptor is a man younger than 35 who received the YFV17D yellow fever vaccine. The CDR3 sequence: CASSPLPPTDTQYF. The CDR3 nucleotides are TGTGCCAGCAGCCCCCTCCCGCCCACAGATACGCAGTATTTT.